The rows below give T cell receptor beta chains drawn from one sample of a study of cytomegalovirus exposure and HLA in healthy donors. Clones were sequenced by immunoSEQ multiplex PCR, and TCRdb holds only the in-frame ones, with some missing. The top ten clones hold roughly 6.8% of a sample with about 140,000 clones, 79% of them seen once. Specimen: PBMCs. The receptors originated from a man between 40 and 49 years old in good health and CMV-seropositive. Each CDR3 is given with its conserved first and last residue. The D gene is left open where the match is weak. The size field is filled for only some rows; it gives once, few, many or a size class.

abundance,j_gene,d_gene,v_gene,CDR3aa,CDR3nt
-,TRBJ2-5,-,TRBV19,CASSVSGEAGRKTQYF,TGTGCCAGTAGTGTTTCGGGGGAGGCTGGGCGAAAGACCCAGTACTTC
-,TRBJ1-1,-,TRBV5-4,CASSRTSEEAFF,TGTGCCAGCAGCCGTACCTCCGAGGAAGCTTTCTTT
-,TRBJ2-7,TRBD2,TRBV5-1,CASSWTGRGAREQYF,TGCGCCAGCAGCTGGACCGGGAGGGGGGCCCGCGAGCAGTACTTC
-,TRBJ1-3,-,TRBV7-9,CASSLTSPANTIYF,TGTGCCAGCAGCTTAACGAGTCCCGCAAACACCATATATTTT
once,TRBJ2-7,TRBD2,TRBV11-3,CASSVTSGSGYEQYF,TGTGCCAGCAGCGTTACTAGCGGGAGCGGGTACGAGCAGTACTTC
-,TRBJ2-5,-,TRBV19,CASTSRRGGETQYF,TGTGCCAGTACCTCCCGAAGAGGGGGAGAGACCCAGTACTTC
few,TRBJ2-7,-,TRBV5-1,CASSFEGFSYEQYF,TGCGCCAGCAGCTTCGAGGGATTCTCCTACGAGCAGTACTTC
-,TRBJ2-1,-,TRBV5-1,CASSGDSRNNEQFF,TGCGCCAGCAGCGGAGACAGCCGGAACAATGAGCAGTTCTTC
-,TRBJ1-2,TRBD1,TRBV6-6,CASSSISAGGGYTF,TGTGCCAGCAGTAGTATTTCTGCAGGGGGCGGCTACACCTTC
-,TRBJ1-1,-,TRBV29-1,CSVEDDRNTEAFF,TGCAGCGTTGAAGATGACAGGAACACTGAAGCTTTCTTT
-,TRBJ2-7,-,TRBV19,CASSTSSRLPYEQYF,TGTGCCAGTAGTACAAGCTCCAGGTTACCCTACGAGCAGTACTTC
-,TRBJ2-7,-,TRBV5-1,CASSLISGSYEQYF,TGCGCCAGCAGCTTGATTAGCGGATCCTACGAGCAGTACTTC
-,TRBJ1-2,-,TRBV6-5,CASRHGPGYTF,TGTGCCAGCAGGCATGGGCCTGGCTACACCTTC
-,TRBJ2-3,TRBD2,TRBV9,CASSVGLAVTDTQYF,TGTGCCAGCAGCGTGGGTCTAGCGGTCACAGATACGCAGTATTTT
few,TRBJ2-1,TRBD1,TRBV5-6,CASSLGDRLYNEQFF,TGTGCCAGCAGCTTGGGGGACAGGTTATACAATGAGCAGTTCTTC
few,TRBJ2-7,TRBD1,TRBV28,CASSSAGTGLGWEQYF,TGTGCCAGCAGTTCCGCCGGGACAGGGCTTGGGTGGGAGCAGTACTTC
-,TRBJ2-2,TRBD2,TRBV19,CASSSVGWGRANTGELFF,TGTGCCAGTAGCTCCGTTGGGTGGGGGAGGGCTAACACCGGGGAGCTGTTTTTT
once,TRBJ2-2,-,TRBV19,CASSIESTGELFF,TGTGCCAGTAGTATCGAGAGCACCGGGGAGCTGTTTTTT
-,TRBJ1-2,-,TRBV7-2,CASSPPDSNYGYTF,TGTGCCAGCAGCCCACCGGACAGCAACTATGGCTACACCTTC
few,TRBJ1-2,-,TRBV10-3,CAISEPSRTEPLQYTF,TGTGCCATCAGTGAGCCCAGCCGGACAGAGCCTCTGCAGTACACCTTC
once,TRBJ2-3,TRBD2,TRBV4-2,CASSQGREVAGTDTQYF,TGTGCCAGCAGCCAAGGGCGGGAGGTAGCGGGCACAGATACGCAGTATTTT
-,TRBJ2-1,TRBD2,TRBV7-9,CASSQLRGVGGQFF,TGTGCCAGCAGCCAGCTTCGGGGGGTAGGTGGGCAGTTCTTC
-,TRBJ2-1,-,TRBV7-2,CASSSPGYNEQFF,TGTGCCAGCAGCTCCCCGGGGTACAATGAGCAGTTCTTC
-,TRBJ2-2,TRBD1,TRBV25-1,CASTRPGQENTGELFF,TGTGCCAGCACACGGCCGGGACAGGAGAACACCGGGGAGCTGTTTTTT
few,TRBJ1-5,TRBD1,TRBV2,CASSARTGPMYSNQPQHF,TGTGCCAGCAGTGCCCGGACAGGGCCCATGTATAGCAATCAGCCCCAGCATTTT
-,TRBJ1-1,-,TRBV5-1,CASSLAFKNTEAFF,TGCGCCAGCAGCTTGGCATTCAAGAACACTGAAGCTTTCTTT
-,TRBJ2-5,-,TRBV29-1,CSVEDPRETQYF,TGCAGCGTTGAAGATCCTCGAGAGACCCAGTACTTC
-,TRBJ2-5,-,TRBV15,CATSRGGEGGPEERGAPEETQYF,TGTGCCACCAGCAGAGGGGGGGAGGGGGGACCGGAGGAAAGGGGCGCTCCGGAGGAGACCCAGTACTTC
few,TRBJ2-5,-,TRBV2,CASSDSGSQKETQYF,TGTGCCAGCAGTGACAGCGGGTCGCAAAAAGAGACCCAGTACTTC
-,TRBJ2-5,TRBD1,TRBV20-1,CSAYRGETQYF,TGCAGTGCTTACAGGGGAGAGACCCAGTACTTC
-,TRBJ1-4,TRBD1,TRBV7-9,CASSDNRGLNEKLFF,TGTGCCAGCAGCGATAACAGGGGATTAAATGAAAAACTGTTTTTT
few,TRBJ1-2,-,TRBV27,CASSSPTGNYGYTF,TGTGCCAGCAGTTCACCGACAGGAAACTATGGCTACACCTTC
-,TRBJ2-5,-,TRBV7-3,CASSTGLGQETQYF,TGTGCCAGCAGTACAGGTCTTGGACAAGAGACCCAGTACTTC
-,TRBJ2-1,-,TRBV27,CASTPDNPGEDEQFF,TGTGCCAGCACCCCAGATAACCCGGGAGAGGACGAGCAGTTCTTC
-,TRBJ2-1,TRBD2,TRBV30,CAWSVGTRWTDEQFF,TGTGCCTGGAGTGTAGGGACTAGATGGACGGATGAGCAGTTCTTC
-,TRBJ2-7,TRBD1,TRBV5-4,CASSLTGGGYEQYF,TGTGCCAGCAGCTTGACAGGGGGCGGGTACGAGCAGTACTTC
-,TRBJ1-3,-,TRBV5-1,CASSPVWSYSGNTIYF,TGCGCCAGCAGCCCGGTGTGGTCCTACTCTGGAAACACCATATATTTT
-,TRBJ2-4,-,TRBV6-1,CASSATRSAKNIQYF,TGTGCCAGCAGTGCGACTAGATCCGCCAAAAACATTCAGTACTTC
-,TRBJ1-3,-,TRBV5-1,CASSLDRSNTIYF,TGCGCCAGCAGCTTGGACAGAAGCAACACCATATATTTT
once,TRBJ2-1,-,TRBV6-1,CASSSSGFSYNEQFF,TGTGCCAGCAGTAGCAGCGGGTTCTCCTACAATGAGCAGTTCTTC
-,TRBJ1-6,-,TRBV18,CASSPPLAGNNSPLHF,TGTGCCAGCTCACCACCGTTGGCAGGGAATAATTCACCCCTCCACTTT
-,TRBJ2-3,-,TRBV14,CASSQDSAGFRRDTQYF,TGTGCCAGCAGCCAAGATAGTGCAGGGTTTAGAAGAGATACGCAGTATTTT
-,TRBJ2-6,TRBD1,TRBV27,CASSVTGAGQGGSGANVLTF,TGTGCCAGCAGCGTGACCGGGGCGGGACAGGGCGGCTCTGGGGCCAACGTCCTGACTTTC
once,TRBJ2-7,-,TRBV14,CASRQGGGTYEQYF,TGTGCCAGCAGACAAGGGGGGGGAACCTACGAGCAGTACTTC